The present TCR beta chain was sequenced within a study of identical twins. Germline V CDR1 and CDR2: SGHRS, YFSETQ. The germline V and J ends were trimmed by 0 bases and 1 base, with 31 bases remaining between them. This CDR3 is 22 amino acids long. TCRdb analysed the 5' RACE reads with MiXCR anew, one entry per CDR3 protein. This table has about 660,000 distinct CDR3 sequences, less than 10% appearing once. This clonotype showed up just a few times. Its antigen is unidentified. Study-level findings and limits: Abundant beta clonotypes from cord blood had fewer insertions, unlike memory repertoires, which showed none. Its conclusions, products of cross-sectional statistical analysis, did not come from following the same donors.

In addition, the sample was reused for a study of yellow fever vaccine responses in identical twins.

The chain carries TRBV5-1 and TRBJ1-1; D is perhaps TRBD1 (5 bases). Specimen: PBMCs. The receptor's source is a woman aged 18-35 years in good health. The CDR3 DNA reads as TGCGCCAGCAGCTTGGGGCCCCTAGTTCACAGGCTAGAACAAGCGGCGAACACTGAAGCTTTCTTT. Translated: CASSLGPLVHRLEQAANTEAFF.